Below are 9 T cell receptor beta chains sequenced from a single sample in a study of cytomegalovirus exposure and HLA in healthy donors. Method: immunoSEQ multiplex PCR; TCRdb's copy keeps in-frame clones and lacks some. The sample contains over 150,000 clones, over 85% of which appear only once. The sample was PBMCs. The receptor set was obtained from a woman aged 18-30 years in good health and CMV-seropositive.

This chain uses TRBV4-3 with TRBJ1-1; D uncertain. The V and J ends lost 0 bases and 5 bases respectively, with 7 bases between them. The CDR3 runs 13 residues. Germline V lookup: CDR1 LGHNA, CDR2 YSLEER. For the CDR3, the DNA is TGCGCCAGCAGCCAAGAGGTCGGGACTGAAGCTTTCTTT. Its protein product is CASSQEVGTEAFF.

The V call is TRBV2, the J call TRBJ2-2; possibly TRBD2 for D (6 bases). CDR1 SNHLY and CDR2 FYNNEI come from the germline V gene. Trimming shortened V by 6 bases and J by 1 base, and 12 bases separated the two germline ends. The CDR3 is 15 amino acids. Here the CDR3 DNA reads TGTGCCAGCAGGGAAACGGGACTGAACACCGGGGAGCTGTTTTTT. It is translated as CASRETGLNTGELFF.

The chain carries TRBV11-2 and TRBJ2-5; maybe TRBD2 (7 bases). This CDR3 spans 15 amino acids. The ends were cut back, 6 bases at V and 5 bases at J, with 19 bases in the middle. Germline V lookup: CDR1 SGHAT, CDR2 FQNNGV. Here the CDR3 DNA reads TGTGCCAGCAGTTCACTCCTAGGGGGAGGGGAGACCCAGTACTTC. This codes for CASSSLLGGGETQYF.

This clone has a single count. The V and J genes are TRBV27 and TRBJ2-2; TRBD1 aligns across 8 bases. Trimming cost V 8 bases and J 7 bases; bases outside gene matches: 12. This CDR3 is built from 15 residues. Germline V gene lookup returns CDR1 MNHEY and CDR2 SMNVEV (reference sequence). In nucleotides, the CDR3 is TGTGCCAGCTCGGGGCAGGGGGCTTATGTCGGGGAGCTGTTTTTT. Its translation: CASSGQGAYVGELFF.

The rearrangement joins TRBV28 to TRBJ2-5; the match to TRBD1 covers 9 bases. The CDR3 contains 16 residues. The J segment lost 5 bases and the V segment lost 3 bases, leaving 10 bases of the junction unmatched. Germline values: CDR1 MDHEN, CDR2 SYDVKM. In DNA form, the CDR3 reads TGTGCCAGCAGTTTGATTGGGACAGGGCTTTGGGAGACCCAGTACTTC. As protein: CASSLIGTGLWETQYF.

J is TRBJ2-2 and V is TRBV11-2; 11 nucleotides line up with TRBD2. The ends lost 1 base at V and 4 bases at J; junction bases unmatched: 5. From germline, CDR1 is SGHAT and CDR2 FQNNGV. This CDR3 has 17 residues. CDR3 amino acids: CASSLGTSGRITGELFF. The CDR3 region has the DNA TGTGCCAGCAGCTTAGGAACTAGCGGGAGAATCACCGGGGAGCTGTTTTTT. The variable domain in full, completed from reference TRBV11-2 and TRBJ2-2, reads EAGVAQSPRYKIIEKRQSVAFWCNPISGHATLYWYQQILGQGPKLLIQFQNNGVVDDSQLPKDRFSAERLKGVDSTLKIQPAKLEDSAVYLCASSLGTSGRITGELFFGEGSRLTVL.

This chain joins TRBV30 and TRBJ1-2; 10 bases fit TRBD1. CDR3 size: 12 residues. Germline CDR1 reads GTSNPN; CDR2 reads SVGIG (reference sequence). V was clipped by 3 bases and J by 8 bases; unmatched bases: 3. This CDR3 reads CAWRGTGEGYTF. In DNA, the CDR3 is TGTGCCTGGAGGGGGACAGGGGAAGGCTACACCTTC.

The chain links TRBV18 to TRBJ2-7; 8 positions match TRBD1. The CDR3 runs to 15 residues. V lost 3 bases, J lost 1 base, and 5 bases stayed unmatched. Looked up from germline, CDR1 is KGHSH and CDR2 is LQKENI. CDR3 in DNA: TGTGCCAGCTCACCGGACAGGGTTTATTCCTACGAGCAGTACTTC. Its protein is CASSPDRVYSYEQYF.

This rearrangement joins TRBV19 to TRBJ2-5; 7 positions agree with TRBD1. J lost 5 bases, V lost 1 base, and 4 bases had no gene match. From germline, CDR1 is LNHDA and CDR2 SQIVND (reference sequence). The CDR3 extends over 14 amino acids. The CDR3 DNA reads as TGTGCCAGTAGTATAGGGGCCAGGGGGGAGACCCAGTACTTC. Residues: CASSIGARGETQYF.